This T cell receptor beta chain was captured in a study of blood T cell repertoires in COVID-19 (dated by TCRdb to the early 2020s). Broadly, across the study: Samples covering the acute and convalescent phases of COVID-19 were provided by collaborators in the United States, Italy and Spain. The material from the prospective study consisted of cDNA or gDNA derived from T cells, B-cell-depleted T cells, or PBMCs. The dataset comprised deeply sampled blood TCRbeta repertoires from subjects exposed to, actively infected with, or recovered from COVID-19. The repertoires were released in a freely available public database meant as a resource for research on the immune response to SARS-CoV-2. The samples were drawn from two sources: the first 160 participants of the ongoing ImmuneRACE study, and fewer than 1,500 subjects contributed by 6 global collaborators. Sample metadata almost always included a de-identified subject ID, COVID-19 status, age in years and sex. Where available, HLA class I and class II types were taken from metadata supplied by the sample provider and were not determined by assay-based typing.

In regard to this clone: The antigen it binds to is not known. Base-call qualities are not available, and no considerably larger clone is one nucleotide away.

TCRbeta CDR3 regions were amplified from genomic DNA using the immunoSEQ Assay, a bias-controlled multiplex PCR. The published analysis was carried out like this. Nucleated cell counts per sample were estimated from amplification of reference gene primers within the assay. To quantify the absolute abundance of each unique TCRbeta CDR3 rearrangement, sequence reads were collapsed and filtered. For each sample, productive Simpson clonality was calculated as the square root of Simpson's diversity index over productive rearrangements. The table comes from immuneACCESS by way of TCRdb, which keeps in-frame sequences with V and J called. Part of the clones is missing from these tables; in studies checked, under half for an unresolved V gene and the rest for unknown reasons. V and J calls and clone size are as listed in that table; D and trimming were resolved from the DNA. For this sample the table gives approximately 120,000 clones, of which about four fifths were detected only once. Jointly, the top ten make up 9.5% to 15% of the sample.

Whole blood was collected in K2EDTA tubes by collaborating institutions according to the institutions' own protocols. For TCRbeta analysis, collaborators shipped samples as frozen whole blood, isolated PBMCs, or DNA extracted from either of those sample types. Overall study results and their limits: The amount of clinical and demographic metadata varied by source and participant and was provided uncurated.

This sequence originates from a human donor in a cohort sampled during active COVID-19. Source material: peripheral blood.

The DNA sequence is TGTGCCAGCAGCTTGGGAGGTTCGTCTAGCGGGGGGGCCAAGACCCAGTACTTC. Its product reads: CASSLGGSSSGGAKTQYF. In this chain, TRBV5-4 is recombined with TRBJ2-5, with TRBD2 identical over 12 junction bases. As encoded in the germline V gene (reference sequence), CDR1 is SGHNT while CDR2 is YYREEE. V is trimmed back by 0 bases and J by 6 bases, and the junction contains 12 bases that no gene match accounts for. From the cysteine through the phenylalanine, the CDR3 covers 18 amino acids. The CDR3 DNA has 54 bases and is translated from base 1. With the rest looked up from the reference TRBV5-4 and TRBJ2-5 genes rather than sequenced, the full variable domain is ETGVTQSPTHLIKTRGQQVTLRCSSQSGHNTVSWYQQALGQGPQFIFQYYREEENGRGNFPPRFSGLQFPNYSSELNVNALELDDSALYLCASSLGGSSSGGAKTQYFGPGTRLLVL.